Listed below are T cell receptor beta chains from one sample, sequenced in a study of a mutant IDH1 vaccine in newly diagnosed glioma. Clones were sequenced by immunoSEQ multiplex PCR, and TCRdb holds only the in-frame ones, with some missing. The sample has about 59,000 clones, less than 90% seen once. No antigen has been assigned to these receptors. Sequenced material: PBMCs, taken from a glioma patient whose treatment included an IDH1 peptide vaccine. Receptor source: a man aged 30 to 39 with glioma. CDR3s include the opening cysteine and the closing phenylalanine or tryptophan. D genes are given only for firm matches. Some rows mark clone size as missing; the rest say once, few, many or name a class of expanded clone.

v_call: TRBV6-6; clone_size: -; d_call: TRBD1; j_call: TRBJ2-1; cdr3_nt: TGTGCCAGCAGTTACAGGACAGGGCAGGGGAATGAGCAGTTCTTC; cdr3_aa: CASSYRTGQGNEQFF
v_call: TRBV11-2; clone_size: -; d_call: -; j_call: TRBJ1-3; cdr3_nt: TGTGCCAGCAGCTTAGTATTAGAGGGAAACACCATATATTTT; cdr3_aa: CASSLVLEGNTIYF
v_call: TRBV14; clone_size: -; d_call: -; j_call: TRBJ2-3; cdr3_nt: TGTGCCAGCAGCCAAGGGACTCGGGGAGATACGCAGTATTTT; cdr3_aa: CASSQGTRGDTQYF
v_call: TRBV5-1; clone_size: -; d_call: TRBD2; j_call: TRBJ2-5; cdr3_nt: TGCGCCAGCAGCTTTCTAGCGGGGGCGCAAGAGACCCAGTACTTC; cdr3_aa: CASSFLAGAQETQYF
v_call: TRBV10-2; clone_size: -; d_call: -; j_call: TRBJ1-5; cdr3_nt: TGCGCCAGCAGTGATTTAAGGGTCGATCAGCCCCAGCATTTT; cdr3_aa: CASSDLRVDQPQHF
v_call: TRBV6-1; clone_size: -; d_call: -; j_call: TRBJ1-2; cdr3_nt: TGTGCCAGCAGTGAATATCCGGGCTCGTATGGCTACACCTTC; cdr3_aa: CASSEYPGSYGYTF
v_call: TRBV28; clone_size: -; d_call: TRBD1; j_call: TRBJ1-4; cdr3_nt: TGTGCCAGCAGTTCAGGGGGCACGGGGGAGCATGAAAAACTGTTTTTT; cdr3_aa: CASSSGGTGEHEKLFF
v_call: TRBV9; clone_size: few; d_call: -; j_call: TRBJ1-1; cdr3_nt: TGTGCCAGCAGCGCACCCAGGGAAACTGAAGCTTTCTTT; cdr3_aa: CASSAPRETEAFF
v_call: TRBV2; clone_size: once; d_call: TRBD1; j_call: TRBJ2-3; cdr3_nt: TGTGCCAGCAGTGAAGGGGACAGGGACACAGATACGCAGTATTTT; cdr3_aa: CASSEGDRDTDTQYF
v_call: TRBV2; clone_size: few; d_call: TRBD1; j_call: TRBJ1-1; cdr3_nt: TGTGCCAGCAGTGAAGCGCGCGGGACAGGGGTTGGCTTTTTCTTT; cdr3_aa: CASSEARGTGVGFFF
v_call: TRBV9; clone_size: -; d_call: TRBD2; j_call: TRBJ2-5; cdr3_nt: TGTGCCAGCAGCGTTCCGACTAGCGGGGGATTCGAAGAGACCCAGTACTTC; cdr3_aa: CASSVPTSGGFEETQYF
v_call: TRBV6-4; clone_size: -; d_call: -; j_call: TRBJ1-2; cdr3_nt: TGTGCCAGCAGGGAGAGACAGGATACTAACTATGGCTACACCTTC; cdr3_aa: CASRERQDTNYGYTF
v_call: TRBV5-6; clone_size: -; d_call: -; j_call: TRBJ2-7; cdr3_nt: TGTGCCAGCAGCGGGGGTGGCGTGCACGAGCAGTACTTC; cdr3_aa: CASSGGGVHEQYF
v_call: TRBV7-6; clone_size: -; d_call: TRBD2; j_call: TRBJ2-3; cdr3_nt: TGTGCCAGCAGCCCTCCGGGACTACGAGATACGCAGTATTTT; cdr3_aa: CASSPPGLRDTQYF
v_call: TRBV7-9; clone_size: few; d_call: -; j_call: TRBJ1-5; cdr3_nt: TGTGCCAGCAGTTATAGCAATCAGCCCCAGCATTTT; cdr3_aa: CASSYSNQPQHF
v_call: TRBV2; clone_size: once; d_call: -; j_call: TRBJ2-1; cdr3_nt: TGTGCCAGCAGTGTGGGGCAGTACAATGAGCAGTTCTTC; cdr3_aa: CASSVGQYNEQFF
v_call: TRBV6-1; clone_size: -; d_call: TRBD1; j_call: TRBJ2-1; cdr3_nt: TGTGCCAGCAGTGATCAGGGGGTCCCCTACAATGAGCAGTTCTTC; cdr3_aa: CASSDQGVPYNEQFF
v_call: TRBV25-1; clone_size: -; d_call: -; j_call: TRBJ1-4; cdr3_nt: TGTGCCAGCAGTGAACTAGGGGTAAATGAAAAACTGTTTTTT; cdr3_aa: CASSELGVNEKLFF
v_call: TRBV27; clone_size: -; d_call: TRBD2; j_call: TRBJ2-3; cdr3_nt: TGTGCCAGCAGTCTTACGACCCCCCGGGGGGGCACAGATACGCAGTATTTT; cdr3_aa: CASSLTTPRGGTDTQYF
v_call: TRBV30; clone_size: -; d_call: -; j_call: TRBJ1-1; cdr3_nt: TGTGCCTGGGGGGGGGCCCTGAACACTGAAGCTTTCTTT; cdr3_aa: CAWGGALNTEAFF
v_call: TRBV7-6; clone_size: -; d_call: -; j_call: TRBJ1-1; cdr3_nt: TGTGCCAGCAGCTTAGAGCTGGCACCCACTGAAGCTTTCTTT; cdr3_aa: CASSLELAPTEAFF
v_call: TRBV10-1; clone_size: -; d_call: -; j_call: TRBJ2-1; cdr3_nt: TGCGCCAGCAGTGAGCCAGGGGAAGGGCACAATGAGCAGTTCTTC; cdr3_aa: CASSEPGEGHNEQFF
v_call: TRBV19; clone_size: -; d_call: -; j_call: TRBJ1-2; cdr3_nt: TGTGCCAGTAGTATGATAGGGAGTAATAACTATGGCTACACCTTC; cdr3_aa: CASSMIGSNNYGYTF
v_call: TRBV6-1; clone_size: -; d_call: -; j_call: TRBJ1-4; cdr3_nt: TGTGCCAGCAGTGAAGCTACTGCTTATGAAAAACTGTTTTTT; cdr3_aa: CASSEATAYEKLFF
v_call: TRBV11-3; clone_size: -; d_call: -; j_call: TRBJ1-6; cdr3_nt: TGTGCCAGCAGCTTAGGATTAAATTCACCCCTCCACTTT; cdr3_aa: CASSLGLNSPLHF
v_call: TRBV28; clone_size: -; d_call: -; j_call: TRBJ1-6; cdr3_nt: TGTGCCAGCAGCATACAGGGCAGGAATTCACCCCTCCACTTT; cdr3_aa: CASSIQGRNSPLHF
v_call: TRBV11-2; clone_size: -; d_call: TRBD1; j_call: TRBJ1-1; cdr3_nt: TGTGCCAGCAGCTTGGCCTTGACAGGGACCCATGAAGCTTTCTTT; cdr3_aa: CASSLALTGTHEAFF
v_call: TRBV11-2; clone_size: once; d_call: -; j_call: TRBJ2-3; cdr3_nt: TGTGCCAGCAGCTTACGACCAGTGGGCACAGATACGCAGTATTTT; cdr3_aa: CASSLRPVGTDTQYF
v_call: TRBV2; clone_size: -; d_call: -; j_call: TRBJ2-1; cdr3_nt: TGTGCCAGCAGGGACCAAGACCCCGGGCCCCGAGGCAATGAGCAGTTCTTC; cdr3_aa: CASRDQDPGPRGNEQFF
v_call: TRBV19; clone_size: -; d_call: TRBD1; j_call: TRBJ2-1; cdr3_nt: TGTGCCAGTAGCCGAAACCCGGGACAGGGCGCCTCCTACAATGAGCAGTTCTTC; cdr3_aa: CASSRNPGQGASYNEQFF
v_call: TRBV6-1; clone_size: -; d_call: TRBD2; j_call: TRBJ2-3; cdr3_nt: TGTGCCAGCAGTGAAGCGCGGAGCGGGGGGGCGTTAGATACGCAGTATTTT; cdr3_aa: CASSEARSGGALDTQYF
v_call: TRBV6-6; clone_size: -; d_call: TRBD1; j_call: TRBJ1-2; cdr3_nt: TGTGCCAGCATCGCGGGACAGGGGAAACATGGCTACACCTTC; cdr3_aa: CASIAGQGKHGYTF
v_call: TRBV13; clone_size: -; d_call: TRBD1; j_call: TRBJ2-7; cdr3_nt: TGTGCCAGCAGCTCGGGACAGGGCAACTACGAGCAGTACTTC; cdr3_aa: CASSSGQGNYEQYF
v_call: TRBV5-5; clone_size: -; d_call: TRBD1; j_call: TRBJ2-7; cdr3_nt: TGTGCCAGCAGCTTACAGGGGGCCTACGAGCAGTACTTC; cdr3_aa: CASSLQGAYEQYF
v_call: TRBV16; clone_size: -; d_call: TRBD1; j_call: TRBJ2-7; cdr3_nt: TGTGCCAGCAGCCAAGGGACAGGGATGAACGAGCAGTACTTC; cdr3_aa: CASSQGTGMNEQYF
v_call: TRBV18; clone_size: -; d_call: -; j_call: TRBJ1-1; cdr3_nt: TGTGCCAGCTCACCACAACAGCGGGAAGCTTTCTTT; cdr3_aa: CASSPQQREAFF
v_call: TRBV10-1; clone_size: -; d_call: TRBD1; j_call: TRBJ2-2; cdr3_nt: TGCGCCAGCAGTGGAGGGGACAGGCGGACTACCGGGGAGCTGTTTTTT; cdr3_aa: CASSGGDRRTTGELFF
v_call: TRBV6-1; clone_size: -; d_call: -; j_call: TRBJ1-2; cdr3_nt: TGTGCCAGCAGTGAGAGGGGGGAGATTGGCTACACCTTC; cdr3_aa: CASSERGEIGYTF
v_call: TRBV6-4; clone_size: -; d_call: -; j_call: TRBJ1-2; cdr3_nt: TGTGCCAGCAGTGAATCCTTCACCTTCAACTATGGCTACACCTTC; cdr3_aa: CASSESFTFNYGYTF
v_call: TRBV6-5; clone_size: -; d_call: TRBD1; j_call: TRBJ1-1; cdr3_nt: TGTGCCAGTAGTTACGCACAGGGGGGCACTGAAGCTTTCTTT; cdr3_aa: CASSYAQGGTEAFF
v_call: TRBV9; clone_size: -; d_call: -; j_call: TRBJ2-7; cdr3_nt: TGTGCCAGCAGCGCCCGGGACTCAGTACCACTGGGGGAGCAGTACTTC; cdr3_aa: CASSARDSVPLGEQYF
v_call: TRBV5-1; clone_size: -; d_call: TRBD2; j_call: TRBJ2-5; cdr3_nt: TGCGCCAGCAGCTTGATGGAGGGGAGCGGGGGTCCCGTAGGGACCCAGTACTTC; cdr3_aa: CASSLMEGSGGPVGTQYF
v_call: TRBV5-8; clone_size: -; d_call: TRBD1; j_call: TRBJ1-1; cdr3_nt: TGTGCCAGCAGCTTCGACAGGGGGATGAACACTGAAGCTTTCTTT; cdr3_aa: CASSFDRGMNTEAFF
v_call: TRBV19; clone_size: -; d_call: -; j_call: TRBJ1-1; cdr3_nt: TGTGCCAGCAGGGACACCATGAACACTGAAGCTTTCTTT; cdr3_aa: CASRDTMNTEAFF
v_call: TRBV30; clone_size: -; d_call: TRBD2; j_call: TRBJ2-3; cdr3_nt: TGTGCCTGTTTGGTACTAGCGGGGGACGTTGGGGGCAGGTATTTT; cdr3_aa: CACLVLAGDVGGRYF
v_call: TRBV7-9; clone_size: -; d_call: -; j_call: TRBJ2-3; cdr3_nt: TGTGCCAGCAGCCCAAACACACTCAACACAGATACGCAGTATTTT; cdr3_aa: CASSPNTLNTDTQYF
v_call: TRBV10-1; clone_size: -; d_call: TRBD2; j_call: TRBJ2-1; cdr3_nt: TGCGCCAGCAGTGAGTCGGGGCGGGGGGGCTCCTACAATGAGCAGTTCTTC; cdr3_aa: CASSESGRGGSYNEQFF
v_call: TRBV6-5; clone_size: -; d_call: -; j_call: TRBJ1-5; cdr3_nt: TGTGCCAGCAGTTACGGTGGCAGGGGTAGGAATCAGCCCCAGCATTTT; cdr3_aa: CASSYGGRGRNQPQHF
v_call: TRBV29-1; clone_size: few; d_call: -; j_call: TRBJ1-1; cdr3_nt: TGCAGCGTTGAGATGAGGGGTAGCGCTGAAGCTTTCTTT; cdr3_aa: CSVEMRGSAEAFF